This TCR beta chain was profiled in a study of T cells in Graves' hyperthyroidism and ophthalmopathy. With respect to this clonotype: Its specificity is not known.

Whole-study results and caveats: Ophthalmopathy was separated from stable hyperthyroidism by a 13 V-J model.

Amplification yielded TCR beta CDR3 regions, with RNA transcripts as the source. HTBI primers were employed in a first-round RT-PCR of the TCR CDR3. MiXCR, run by TCRdb on the multiplex PCR reads, gives a single entry per CDR3 protein. The table records some 570,000 distinct CDR3 sequences, more than 13% of them present only once. Ophthalmopathy cases met thresholds of Clinical Activity Score at least 3, NOSPECS grade at least 4 and duration under 3 months. V was pared by 4 bases and J by 8 bases, with 21 bases between. Per the germline V gene, CDR1 is SGHKS and CDR2 is YYEKEE (reference sequence). This CDR3 region has 16 residues.

The chain links TRBV5-5 to TRBJ1-4, with a weak D call TRBD1 (5 bases). Sequencing used blood. The clonotype was recovered from a young woman with Graves' ophthalmopathy. The CDR3 DNA sequence: TGTGCCAGCAGCCCCGGGGACGCGAGGGTGTGGGAAAAACTGTTTTTT. It specifies CASSPGDARVWEKLFF.